These 24 T cell receptor beta chains originate from one sample sequenced in a study of cytomegalovirus exposure and HLA in healthy donors. Clones were read by immunoSEQ multiplex PCR, and TCRdb kept only the in-frame ones, dropping some. The sample has over 150,000 clones; 91% are singletons. Sequenced input: PBMCs. Receptor source: a woman between 18 and 29 years old in good health and CMV-seropositive.

The CDR3 loop reads CASSFEIGGTEAFF. CDR3 DNA sequence: TGTGCCAGCAGCTTCGAGATTGGCGGGACTGAAGCTTTCTTT. The rearrangement links TRBV7-9 to TRBJ1-1; D gene ambiguous. Per germline, CDR1 SEHNR and CDR2 FQNEAQ (reference sequence). With 3 bases removed from V and 5 bases from J, the gap between germline ends came to 13 bases. CDR3 length: 14 amino acids.

This chain connects TRBV5-6 to TRBJ1-4, with a tentative D call TRBD1 (6 bases). The CDR3 is 15 residues long. Germline V gene lookup returns CDR1 SGHDT and CDR2 YYEEEE. V dropped 4 bases and J dropped 4 bases, with 14 bases sitting between them. CDR3 nucleotide sequence: TGTGCCAGCAGCCGCCGGACAGAGATTAATGAAAAACTGTTTTTT. Translated: CASSRRTEINEKLFF.

The sample holds one count of this clone. The chain uses TRBV29-1 and TRBJ1-1; 7 nucleotides align to TRBD1. Per the germline V gene, CDR1 is SQVTM and CDR2 is ANQGSEA. The J segment lost 5 bases and the V segment lost 5 bases, leaving 2 bases of the junction unmatched. This CDR3 spans 11 amino acids. CDR3 DNA sequence: TGCAGCGTTTACAGGGGAACTGAAGCTTTCTTT. Translated, it gives CSVYRGTEAFF.

The chain links TRBV2 to TRBJ1-5; 8 bases align to TRBD1. Per the germline V gene, CDR1 is SNHLY and CDR2 is FYNNEI. J gave up 0 bases and V 8 bases, and 6 bases lay outside the gene matches. The CDR3 is made up of 15 amino acids. The CDR3 bases are TGTGCCAGCGCCCTGGGACAGGCTAGCAATCAGCCCCAGCATTTT. Amino acids: CASALGQASNQPQHF.

The rearrangement uses TRBV6-4 and TRBJ2-1; D unclear. CDR3 length: 13 residues. Germline V CDR1 and CDR2: MRHNA, SNTAGT. Trimming took off 0 bases at V and 9 bases at J, with 9 bases between the two ends. The CDR3, as DNA: TGTGCCAGCAGTGACTCGAGTCGAGGTGAGCAGTTCTTC. Encoded protein: CASSDSSRGEQFF.

This chain joins TRBV6-1 and TRBJ2-3, with D possibly TRBD2 on 5 matching bases. The CDR3 has 15 amino acids. Looked up from germline, CDR1 is MNHNS and CDR2 is SASEGT. Deletions cut 4 bases from V and 2 bases from J, with 13 bases between. The CDR3 sequence is CASSAARTPTDTQYF. The CDR3 bases are TGTGCCAGCAGTGCCGCCCGGACTCCCACAGATACGCAGTATTTT.

A word on this clone: One end of the junction is discordant with germline, which a read error may explain. The chain recombines TRBV29-1 with TRBJ2-7; TRBD1 agrees at 7 bases. Germline loops: CDR1 SQVTM, CDR2 ANQGSEA. The CDR3 covers 13 residues. This CDR3 reads CSVEEGARAEQYF. CDR3 coding DNA: TGCAGCGTCGAAGAGGGGGCCCGTGCCGAGCAGTACTTC.

Only one count was recorded for this clone. The rearrangement uses TRBV7-3 and TRBJ2-1; 8 positions agree with TRBD2. From germline, CDR1 is SGHTA and CDR2 FQGTGA. The V gene end was trimmed by 1 base and the J gene end by 7 bases; junction bases not matched to a gene: 9. The CDR3 runs to 16 residues. The CDR3 sequence: CASSLNLGRAQNEQFF. CDR3 sequence (DNA): TGTGCCAGCAGCTTAAATCTCGGGAGGGCCCAAAATGAGCAGTTCTTC.

CDR3 protein: CASSLSGTTYNEQFF. The CDR3, as DNA: TGCGCCAGCAGCCTTAGCGGGACGACCTACAATGAGCAGTTCTTC. The chain has TRBV4-3 and TRBJ2-1; 8 positions match TRBD2. J was trimmed by 2 bases and V by 4 bases; bases with no gene match: 4. The CDR3 extends over 15 amino acids. Germline V gives CDR1 LGHNA, CDR2 YSLEER.

This clone was seen a single time. V usage is TRBV6-1 and J usage is TRBJ2-1; D is perhaps TRBD2 (6 bases). CDR1 is MNHNS, CDR2 SASEGT, per germline. The CDR3 loop spans 13 amino acids. Between the trimmed V and J ends, which lost 6 bases and 5 bases, there was a span of 11 bases. The CDR3: CASRGGVDNEQFF. CDR3 nucleotide sequence: TGTGCCAGCAGGGGGGGAGTGGACAATGAGCAGTTCTTC.

The chain employs TRBV7-2 and TRBJ2-3; tentatively, D is TRBD1 (6 bases). The CDR3 has 14 residues. V was pared by 3 bases and J by 6 bases, with 13 bases between. Germline CDR1 SGHTA, CDR2 FQGNSA. This CDR3 is CASSFGQRPDTQYF. The CDR3, as DNA: TGTGCCAGCAGCTTCGGACAGCGACCGGATACGCAGTATTTT.

This chain links TRBV10-3 with TRBJ2-5, with no clear D. V gave up 0 bases and J gave up 1 base, with 9 bases separating them. Germline CDR1 reads ENHRY; CDR2 reads SYGVKD. This CDR3 comprises 15 residues. CDR3 in amino acids: CAISESVGSQETQYF. In nucleotides, the CDR3 is TGTGCCATCAGTGAGTCTGTGGGCAGCCAAGAGACCCAGTACTTC.

The chain links TRBV29-1 to TRBJ1-5, with D possibly matching TRBD1 (5 bases). Germline V lookup: CDR1 SQVTM, CDR2 ANQGSEA. The CDR3 covers 14 residues. The germline V and J ends were trimmed by 4 bases and 1 base, with 11 bases remaining between them. The CDR3, as DNA: TGCAGCGTTGTCGTCGGGGGGAGCAATCAGCCCCAGCATTTT. Translating it yields CSVVVGGSNQPQHF.

The V and J genes are TRBV9 and TRBJ1-4, with D maybe TRBD1 (5 bases). CDR1 and CDR2 from the germline V gene are SGDLS and YYNGEE. CDR3 length equals 15 residues. The ends were cut back, 3 bases at V and 7 bases at J, with 16 bases in the middle. CDR3 region: CASSAGPGDAEKLFF. CDR3 DNA sequence: TGTGCCAGCAGCGCCGGGCCGGGGGATGCTGAAAAACTGTTTTTT.

The chain employs TRBV7-2 and TRBJ1-2; TRBD1 is a possible D gene (6 bases). Germline CDR1 SGHTA, CDR2 FQGNSA. The V gene lost 1 base and the J gene lost 8 bases, with 14 bases spanning the gap. The CDR3 is 14 residues long. CDR3 nucleotides: TGTGCCAGCAGCTTAGAGGGGGGGGTCGTCGGCTACACCTTC. Protein sequence: CASSLEGGVVGYTF.

This chain joins TRBV6-6 and TRBJ2-7; 8 bases line up with TRBD2. The germline V gene has CDR1 MNHNY and CDR2 SVGAGI (reference sequence). With V trimmed by 4 bases and J by 6 bases, 2 bases remained unmatched. This CDR3 spans 12 amino acids. CDR3 coding DNA: TGTGCCAGCAGTTGGACTAGCTGCGAGCAGTACTTC. Protein product: CASSWTSCEQYF.

The chain couples TRBV18 to TRBJ1-1; 10 positions match TRBD1. The CDR3 totals 15 residues. Germline V gene data show CDR1 as KGHSH and CDR2 as LQKENI. Germline trimming cut 4 bases from V and 4 bases from J; bases unmatched to any gene: 6. CDR3 nucleotides: TGTGCCAGCTCACAAACCGGGACAGGGGTCACTGAAGCTTTCTTT. It is translated as CASSQTGTGVTEAFF.

The chain uses TRBV11-2 and TRBJ1-1; D is unclear. Germline V gives CDR1 SGHAT, CDR2 FQNNGV. The V and J ends lost 3 bases and 3 bases respectively, with 8 bases between them. The CDR3 length is 13 residues. The CDR3 sequence: CASSFSADTEAFF. The CDR3 DNA reads as TGTGCCAGCAGCTTCTCCGCAGACACTGAAGCTTTCTTT.

The chain couples TRBV6-1 to TRBJ1-5; TRBD1 matches at 9 bases. Germline V lookup: CDR1 MNHNS, CDR2 SASEGT. The CDR3 is made up of 16 amino acids. The trim removed 3 bases at V and 7 bases at J, leaving 10 bases unmatched. CDR3 sequence: CASSENRGRVSQPQHF. DNA for the CDR3: TGTGCCAGCAGTGAGAACAGGGGGCGCGTAAGCCAGCCCCAGCATTTT.

The chain couples TRBV6-4 to TRBJ1-2; D gene ambiguous. The V end lost 6 bases, the J end lost 0 bases, and 5 bases lay between the germline ends. Germline-derived CDR1 and CDR2 are MRHNA and SNTAGT. This CDR3 comprises 12 residues. CDR3 amino acids: CASRGPNYGYTF. CDR3 sequence (DNA): TGTGCCAGCAGGGGCCCTAACTATGGCTACACCTTC.

The rearrangement links TRBV7-2 to TRBJ2-7; 7 positions agree with TRBD2. Germline V gives CDR1 SGHTA, CDR2 FQGNSA. The CDR3 totals 18 residues. J gave up 5 bases and V 2 bases, and 18 bases lay outside the gene matches. CDR3 protein: CASSLTALTGGPRDEQYF. Written as DNA, the CDR3 is TGTGCCAGCAGCTTAACCGCCTTAACGGGAGGCCCTCGGGACGAGCAGTACTTC.

CDR3 nucleotides: TGTGCCAGCAGCGCGATAAATCAGCCCCAGCATTTT. Protein sequence: CASSAINQPQHF. V and J are TRBV7-8 and TRBJ1-5; no clear D. The CDR3 totals 12 residues. Germline V lookup: CDR1 SGHVS, CDR2 FQNEAQ. With 5 bases removed from V and 4 bases from J, the gap between germline ends came to 6 bases.

V gene TRBV30 combines with J gene TRBJ1-5, with D possibly matching TRBD1 (5 bases). Trimming took 0 bases from V and 0 from J, leaving 30 bases between them. The CDR3 contains 22 residues. The germline V gene encodes CDR1 GTSNPN and CDR2 SVGIG (reference sequence). The CDR3 bases are TGTGCCTGGAGTGTACTGTTAGTGCCGTTATGGGGGGTACCCTATAGCAATCAGCCCCAGCATTTT. Translated, it gives CAWSVLLVPLWGVPYSNQPQHF. The variable domain in full, completed from reference TRBV30 and TRBJ1-5, reads SQTIHQWPATLVQPVGSPLSLECTVEGTSNPNLYWYRQAAGRGLQLLFYSVGIGQISSEVPQNLSASRPQDRQFILSSKKLLLSDSGFYLCAWSVLLVPLWGVPYSNQPQHFGDGTRLSIL.

The gene calls are TRBV6-1 and TRBJ1-1; D is possibly TRBD1 (5 bases). The germline CDR1 and CDR2 sequences are MNHNS and SASEGT. There are 16 residues in the CDR3. V was pared by 1 base and J by 0 bases, with 12 bases between. The CDR3 nucleotides read TGTGCCAGCAGTGAAGTGCAGGGAGGGATGAACACTGAAGCTTTCTTT. It translates to CASSEVQGGMNTEAFF.